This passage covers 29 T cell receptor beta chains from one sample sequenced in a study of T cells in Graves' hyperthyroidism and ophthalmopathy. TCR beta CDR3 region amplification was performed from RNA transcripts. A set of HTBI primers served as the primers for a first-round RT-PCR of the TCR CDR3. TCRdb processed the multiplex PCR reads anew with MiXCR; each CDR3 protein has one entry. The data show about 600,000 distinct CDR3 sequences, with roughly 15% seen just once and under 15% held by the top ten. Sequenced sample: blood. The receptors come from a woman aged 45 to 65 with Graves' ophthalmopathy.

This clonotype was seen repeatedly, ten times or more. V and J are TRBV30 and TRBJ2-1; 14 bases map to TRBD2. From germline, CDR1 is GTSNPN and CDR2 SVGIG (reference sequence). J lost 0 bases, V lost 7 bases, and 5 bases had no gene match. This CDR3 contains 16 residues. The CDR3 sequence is CASAGTSGSSYNEQFF. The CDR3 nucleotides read TGTGCCTCAGCCGGGACTAGCGGGAGCTCCTACAATGAGCAGTTCTTC. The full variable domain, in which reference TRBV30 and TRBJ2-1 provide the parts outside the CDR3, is SQTIHQWPATLVQPVGSPLSLECTVEGTSNPNLYWYRQAAGRGLQLLFYSVGIGQISSEVPQNLSASRPQDRQFILSSKKLLLSDSGFYLCASAGTSGSSYNEQFFGPGTRLTVL.

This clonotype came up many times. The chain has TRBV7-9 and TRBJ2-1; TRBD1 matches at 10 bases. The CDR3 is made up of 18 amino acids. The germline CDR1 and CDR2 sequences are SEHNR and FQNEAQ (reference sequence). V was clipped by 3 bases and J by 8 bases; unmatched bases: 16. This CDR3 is CASSFPTGTGALYYEQFF. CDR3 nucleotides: TGTGCCAGCAGCTTTCCCACCGGGACAGGGGCCCTGTACTATGAGCAGTTCTTC.

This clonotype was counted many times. This CDR3 is CASMGTAVNEKLFF. CDR3 DNA: TGTGCCAGTATGGGGACAGCAGTAAATGAAAAACTGTTTTTT. The V call is TRBV19, the J call TRBJ1-4, with 7 bases matching TRBD1. The germline V gene encodes CDR1 LNHDA and CDR2 SQIVND (reference sequence). Trimming removed 7 bases from V and 5 bases from J; junction bases left unmatched: 7. CDR3 length: 14 amino acids.

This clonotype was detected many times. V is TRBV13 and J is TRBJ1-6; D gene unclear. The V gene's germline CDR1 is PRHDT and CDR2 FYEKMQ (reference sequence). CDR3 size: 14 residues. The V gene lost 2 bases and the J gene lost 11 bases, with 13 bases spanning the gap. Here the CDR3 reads CASSLWQERPPLHF. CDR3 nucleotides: TGTGCCAGCAGCTTATGGCAGGAGAGGCCACCCCTCCACTTT.

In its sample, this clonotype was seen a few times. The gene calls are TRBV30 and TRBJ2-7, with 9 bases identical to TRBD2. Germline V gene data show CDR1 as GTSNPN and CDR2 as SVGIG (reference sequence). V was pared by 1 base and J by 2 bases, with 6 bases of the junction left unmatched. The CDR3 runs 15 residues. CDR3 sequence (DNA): TGTGCCTGGAGTGATGGGCTAGCGGGGACCTACGAGCAGTACTTC. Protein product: CAWSDGLAGTYEQYF.

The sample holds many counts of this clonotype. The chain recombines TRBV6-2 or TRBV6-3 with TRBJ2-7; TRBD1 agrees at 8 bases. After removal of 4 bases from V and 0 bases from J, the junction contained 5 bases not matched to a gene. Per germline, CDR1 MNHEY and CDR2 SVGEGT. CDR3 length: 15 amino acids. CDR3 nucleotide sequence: TGTGCCAGCAGTTCTCGACAGGGGTACTCCTACGAGCAGTACTTC. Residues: CASSSRQGYSYEQYF.

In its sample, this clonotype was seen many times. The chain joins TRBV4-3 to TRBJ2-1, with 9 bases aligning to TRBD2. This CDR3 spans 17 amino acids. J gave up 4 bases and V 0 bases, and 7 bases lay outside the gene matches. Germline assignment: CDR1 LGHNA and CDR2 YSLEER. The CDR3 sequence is CASSQDRVAGEYNEQFF. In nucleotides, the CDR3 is TGCGCCAGCAGCCAAGATCGAGTAGCGGGGGAATACAATGAGCAGTTCTTC.

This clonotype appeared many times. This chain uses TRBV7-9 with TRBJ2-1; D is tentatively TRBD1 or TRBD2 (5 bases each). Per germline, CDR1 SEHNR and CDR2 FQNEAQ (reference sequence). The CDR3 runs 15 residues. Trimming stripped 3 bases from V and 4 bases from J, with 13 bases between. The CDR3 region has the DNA TGTGCCAGCAGCTTCCGGGACGGAAAATACAATGAGCAGTTCTTC. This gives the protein CASSFRDGKYNEQFF.

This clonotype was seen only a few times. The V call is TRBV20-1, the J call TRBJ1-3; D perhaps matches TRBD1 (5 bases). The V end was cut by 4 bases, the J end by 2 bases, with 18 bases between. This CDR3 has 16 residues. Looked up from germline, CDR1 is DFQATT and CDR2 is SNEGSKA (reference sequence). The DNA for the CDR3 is TGCAGTGCTAATCGCAGGGCTGGTAATACTGGAAACACCATATATTTT. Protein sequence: CSANRRAGNTGNTIYF.

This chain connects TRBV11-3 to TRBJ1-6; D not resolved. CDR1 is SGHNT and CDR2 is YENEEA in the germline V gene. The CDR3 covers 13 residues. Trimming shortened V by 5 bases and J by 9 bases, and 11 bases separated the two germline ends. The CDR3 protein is CASSPSVFSPLHF. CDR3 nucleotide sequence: TGTGCCAGCAGCCCTAGCGTATTTTCACCCCTCCACTTT.

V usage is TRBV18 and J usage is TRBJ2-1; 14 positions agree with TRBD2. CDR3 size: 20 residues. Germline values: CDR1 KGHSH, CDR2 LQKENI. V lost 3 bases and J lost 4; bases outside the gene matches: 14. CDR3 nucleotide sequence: TGTGCCAGCTCACCCTCAGAGGGAGGACTAGCGGGAGGCCGTTACAATGAGCAGTTCTTC. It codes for CASSPSEGGLAGGRYNEQFF.

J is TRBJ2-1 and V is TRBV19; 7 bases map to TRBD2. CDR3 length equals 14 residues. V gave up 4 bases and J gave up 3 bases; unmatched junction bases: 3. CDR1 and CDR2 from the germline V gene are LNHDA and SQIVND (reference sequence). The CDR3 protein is CASSTVAGYNEQFF. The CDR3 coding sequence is TGTGCCAGTAGTACGGTAGCGGGCTACAATGAGCAGTTCTTC.

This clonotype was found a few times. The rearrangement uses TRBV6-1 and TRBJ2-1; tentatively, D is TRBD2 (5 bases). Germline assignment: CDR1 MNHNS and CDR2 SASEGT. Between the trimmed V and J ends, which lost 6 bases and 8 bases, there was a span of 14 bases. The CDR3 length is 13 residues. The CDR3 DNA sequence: TGTGCCAGCAGCCCAGGACTGAGCGATGAGCAGTTCTTC. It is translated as CASSPGLSDEQFF.

CDR3 DNA: TGTGCCAGTAGTATAGGGGGAGATTCACCCCTCCACTTT. This encodes CASSIGGDSPLHF. The chain is built from TRBV19 and TRBJ1-6; D call uncertain. The CDR3 consists of 13 residues. Per germline, CDR1 LNHDA and CDR2 SQIVND (reference sequence). V was shortened by 1 base and J by 8 bases, with 6 bases between the two germline ends. The whole variable domain, filled in from reference TRBV19 and TRBJ1-6, reads DGGITQSPKYLFRKEGQNVTLSCEQNLNHDAMYWYRQDPGQGLRLIYYSQIVNDFQKGDIAEGYSVSREKKESFPLTVTSAQKNPTAFYLCASSIGGDSPLHFGNGTRLTVT.

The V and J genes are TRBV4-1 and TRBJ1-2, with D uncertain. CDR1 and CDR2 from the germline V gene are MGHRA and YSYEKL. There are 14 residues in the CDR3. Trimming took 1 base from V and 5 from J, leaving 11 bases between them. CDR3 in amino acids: CASSQGVGLYGYTF. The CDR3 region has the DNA TGCGCCAGCAGCCAAGGTGTAGGACTATATGGCTACACCTTC.

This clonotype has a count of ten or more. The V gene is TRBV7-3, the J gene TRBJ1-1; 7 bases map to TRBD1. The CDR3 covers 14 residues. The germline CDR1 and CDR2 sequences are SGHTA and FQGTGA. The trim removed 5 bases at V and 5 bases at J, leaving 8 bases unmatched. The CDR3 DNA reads TGTGCCAGCAGCCCAGACAGGGCGGCGACTGAAGCTTTCTTT. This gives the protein CASSPDRAATEAFF.

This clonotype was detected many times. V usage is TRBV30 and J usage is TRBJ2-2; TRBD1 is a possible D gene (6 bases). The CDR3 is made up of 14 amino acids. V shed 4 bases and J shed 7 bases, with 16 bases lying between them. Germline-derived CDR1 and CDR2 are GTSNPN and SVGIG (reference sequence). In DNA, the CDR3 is TGTGCCTGGATTTGGGGGCCAACGGGCGGGGAGCTGTTTTTT. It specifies CAWIWGPTGGELFF. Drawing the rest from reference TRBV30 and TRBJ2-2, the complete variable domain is SQTIHQWPATLVQPVGSPLSLECTVEGTSNPNLYWYRQAAGRGLQLLFYSVGIGQISSEVPQNLSASRPQDRQFILSSKKLLLSDSGFYLCAWIWGPTGGELFFGEGSRLTVL.

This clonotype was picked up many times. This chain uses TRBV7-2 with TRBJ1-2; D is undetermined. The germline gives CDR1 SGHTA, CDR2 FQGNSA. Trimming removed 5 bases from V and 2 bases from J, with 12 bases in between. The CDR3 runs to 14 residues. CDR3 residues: CASSQLRQNYGYTF. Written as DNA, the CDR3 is TGTGCCAGCAGCCAACTCAGGCAAAACTATGGCTACACCTTC.

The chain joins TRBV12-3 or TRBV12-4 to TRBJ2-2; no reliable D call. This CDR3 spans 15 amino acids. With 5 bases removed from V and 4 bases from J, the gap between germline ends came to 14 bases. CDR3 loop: CASSPSVSTTGELFF. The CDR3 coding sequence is TGTGCCAGCAGTCCTAGTGTTTCGACCACCGGGGAGCTGTTTTTT.

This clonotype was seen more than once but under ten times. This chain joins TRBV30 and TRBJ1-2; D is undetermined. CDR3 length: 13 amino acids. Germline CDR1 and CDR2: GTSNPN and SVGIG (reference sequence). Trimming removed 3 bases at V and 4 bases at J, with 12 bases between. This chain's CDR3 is CAWRKERSYGYTF. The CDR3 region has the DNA TGTGCCTGGAGGAAAGAAAGGAGCTATGGCTACACCTTC.

The CDR3 reads CASRAPGLAENRELFF. Written as DNA, the CDR3 is TGTGCCAGCAGGGCACCGGGACTAGCTGAGAACAGGGAGCTGTTTTTT. The chain joins TRBV28 to TRBJ2-2; TRBD2 aligns across 9 bases. Germline loops: CDR1 MDHEN, CDR2 SYDVKM. V lost 6 bases, J lost 9 bases, and 14 bases stayed unmatched. This CDR3 region has 16 residues.

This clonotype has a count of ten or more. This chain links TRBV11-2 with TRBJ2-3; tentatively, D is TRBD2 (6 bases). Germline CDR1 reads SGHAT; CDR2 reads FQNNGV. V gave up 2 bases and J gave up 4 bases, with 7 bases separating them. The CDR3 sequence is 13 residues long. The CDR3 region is CASSLLAPDTQYF. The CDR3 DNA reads TGTGCCAGCAGCTTACTAGCGCCAGATACGCAGTATTTT.

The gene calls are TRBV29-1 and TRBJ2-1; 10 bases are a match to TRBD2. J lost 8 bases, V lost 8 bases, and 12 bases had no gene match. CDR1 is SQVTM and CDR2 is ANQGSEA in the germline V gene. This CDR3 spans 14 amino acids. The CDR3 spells CSTASGSIGDEQFF. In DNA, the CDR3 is TGCAGCACCGCTAGCGGGAGTATTGGTGATGAGCAGTTCTTC.

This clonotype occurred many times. The CDR3 coding sequence is TGTGCCAGCAGCCTAAACGGACGGCAGCCCCAGCATTTT. Protein sequence: CASSLNGRQPQHF. The V and J genes are TRBV6-2 or TRBV6-3 and TRBJ1-5; D ambiguous. Germline V lookup: CDR1 MNHEY, CDR2 SVGEGT. V shed 6 bases and J shed 7 bases, with 13 bases lying between them. There are 13 residues in the CDR3.

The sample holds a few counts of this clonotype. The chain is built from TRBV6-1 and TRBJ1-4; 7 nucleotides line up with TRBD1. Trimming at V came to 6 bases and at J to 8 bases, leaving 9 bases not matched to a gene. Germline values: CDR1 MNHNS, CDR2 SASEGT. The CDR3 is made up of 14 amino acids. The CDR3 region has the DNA TGTGCCAGCAGAATGACAGGGTCTGGGGAAAAACTGTTTTTT. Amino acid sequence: CASRMTGSGEKLFF.

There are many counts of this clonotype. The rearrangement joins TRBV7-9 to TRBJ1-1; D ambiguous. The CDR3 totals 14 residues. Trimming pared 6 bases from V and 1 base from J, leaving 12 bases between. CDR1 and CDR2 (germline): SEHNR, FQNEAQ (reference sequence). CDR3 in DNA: TGTGCCAGCAGACCCGTCACAGCGAACACTGAAGCTTTCTTT. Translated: CASRPVTANTEAFF.

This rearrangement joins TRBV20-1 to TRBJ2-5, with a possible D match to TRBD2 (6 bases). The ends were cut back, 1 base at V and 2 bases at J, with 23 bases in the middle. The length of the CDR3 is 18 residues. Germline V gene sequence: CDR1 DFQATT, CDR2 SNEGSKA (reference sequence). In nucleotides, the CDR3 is TGCAGTGCTAGAGGGGGGGACTCTCCGATCTCTCTGCAAGAGACCCAGTACTTC. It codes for CSARGGDSPISLQETQYF.

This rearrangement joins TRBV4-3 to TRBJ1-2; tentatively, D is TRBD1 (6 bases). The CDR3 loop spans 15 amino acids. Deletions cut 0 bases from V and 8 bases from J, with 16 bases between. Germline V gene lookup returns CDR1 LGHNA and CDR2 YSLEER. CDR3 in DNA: TGCGCCAGCAGCCAAGATTTTAAGACAGGTGTCGGCTACACCTTC. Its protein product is CASSQDFKTGVGYTF.

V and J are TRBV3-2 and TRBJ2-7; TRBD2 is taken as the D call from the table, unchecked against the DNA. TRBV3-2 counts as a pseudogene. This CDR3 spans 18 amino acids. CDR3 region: CASSSQDGMRGKTYEQYF. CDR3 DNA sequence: TGTGCCAGCAGCAGCCAAGATGGGATGCGGGGGAAAACCTACGAGCAGTACTTC.